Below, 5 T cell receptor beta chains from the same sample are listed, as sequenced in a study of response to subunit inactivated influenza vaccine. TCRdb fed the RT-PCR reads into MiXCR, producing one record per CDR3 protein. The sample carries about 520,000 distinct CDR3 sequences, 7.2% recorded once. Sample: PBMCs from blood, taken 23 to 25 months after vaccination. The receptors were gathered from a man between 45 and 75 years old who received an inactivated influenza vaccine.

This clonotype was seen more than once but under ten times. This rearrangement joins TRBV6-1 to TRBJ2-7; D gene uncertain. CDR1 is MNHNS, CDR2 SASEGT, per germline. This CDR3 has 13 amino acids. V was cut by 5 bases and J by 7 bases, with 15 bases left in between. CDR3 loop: CASSRQDAREQYF. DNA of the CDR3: TGTGCCAGCAGTCGCCAAGACGCGCGGGAGCAGTACTTC.

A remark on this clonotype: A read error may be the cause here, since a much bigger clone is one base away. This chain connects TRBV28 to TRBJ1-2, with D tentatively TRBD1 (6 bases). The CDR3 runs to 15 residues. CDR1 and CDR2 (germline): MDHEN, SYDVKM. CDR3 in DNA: TGTGCCAGCCGTTTTCTACCCCAGGGGAACTATGGCTACACCTTC. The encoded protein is CASRFLPQGNYGYTF.

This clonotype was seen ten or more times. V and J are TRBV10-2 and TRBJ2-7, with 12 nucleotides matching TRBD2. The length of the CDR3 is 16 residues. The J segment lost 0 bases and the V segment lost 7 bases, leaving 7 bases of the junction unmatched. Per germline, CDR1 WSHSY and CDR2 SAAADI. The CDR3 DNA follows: TGCGCCAGCAATGACGGACTAGCGGGGACCTCCTACGAGCAGTACTTC. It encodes CASNDGLAGTSYEQYF.

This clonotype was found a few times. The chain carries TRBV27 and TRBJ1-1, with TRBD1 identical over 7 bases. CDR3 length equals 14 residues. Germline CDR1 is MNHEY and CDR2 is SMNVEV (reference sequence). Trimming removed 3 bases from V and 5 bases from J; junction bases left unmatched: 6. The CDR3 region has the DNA TGTGCCAGCAGTTTCCCAGGGGGTTCTACTGAAGCTTTCTTT. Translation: CASSFPGGSTEAFF.

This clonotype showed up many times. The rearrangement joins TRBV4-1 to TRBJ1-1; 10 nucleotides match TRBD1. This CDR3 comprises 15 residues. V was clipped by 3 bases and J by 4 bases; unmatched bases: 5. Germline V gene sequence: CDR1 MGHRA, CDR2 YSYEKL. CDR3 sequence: CASSHPGQGSTEAFF. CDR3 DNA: TGCGCCAGCAGCCACCCGGGACAGGGGAGCACTGAAGCTTTCTTT.